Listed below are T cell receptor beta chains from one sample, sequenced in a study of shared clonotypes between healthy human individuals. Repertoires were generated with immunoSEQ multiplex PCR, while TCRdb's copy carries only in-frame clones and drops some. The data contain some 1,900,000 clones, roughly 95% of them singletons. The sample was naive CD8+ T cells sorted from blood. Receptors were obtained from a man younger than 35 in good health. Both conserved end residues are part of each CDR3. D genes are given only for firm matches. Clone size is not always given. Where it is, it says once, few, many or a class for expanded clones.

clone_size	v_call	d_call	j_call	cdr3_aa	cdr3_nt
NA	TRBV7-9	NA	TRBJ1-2	CASSLGNTWRYTF	TGTGCCAGCAGCTTGGGTAACACCTGGCGCTACACCTTC
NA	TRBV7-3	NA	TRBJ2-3	CASSLTLSSGQDTQYF	TGTGCCAGCAGCTTAACGTTATCCAGCGGCCAAGATACGCAGTATTTT
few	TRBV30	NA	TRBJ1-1	CAWSPANTEAFF	TGTGCCTGGAGCCCCGCGAACACTGAAGCTTTCTTT
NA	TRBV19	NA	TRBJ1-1	CASSPEPNTEAFF	TGTGCCAGTAGTCCAGAGCCCAACACTGAAGCTTTCTTT
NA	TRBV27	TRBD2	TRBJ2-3	CASSPLAGGGGTDTQYF	TGTGCCAGCAGCCCCCTAGCGGGGGGTGGCGGCACAGATACGCAGTATTTT
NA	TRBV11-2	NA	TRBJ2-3	CASSSYYYTDTQYF	TGTGCCAGCAGCTCTTATTATTACACAGATACGCAGTATTTT
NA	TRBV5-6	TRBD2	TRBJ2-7	CASSLETSGTYEQYF	TGTGCCAGCAGCTTGGAGACTAGCGGAACCTACGAGCAGTACTTC
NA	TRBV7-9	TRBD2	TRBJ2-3	CASSSPTSGSADTQYF	TGTGCCAGCAGCTCCCCGACTAGCGGGAGTGCAGATACGCAGTATTTT
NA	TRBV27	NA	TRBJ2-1	CASSLFVRGNEQFF	TGTGCCAGCAGTTTATTCGTAAGGGGTAATGAGCAGTTCTTC
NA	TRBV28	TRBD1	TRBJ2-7	CASSGQGRTQYF	TGTGCCAGCAGTGGACAGGGCCGGACTCAGTACTTC
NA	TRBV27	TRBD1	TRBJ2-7	CASSWSAGQEDYEQYF	TGTGCCAGCAGTTGGAGCGCGGGACAGGAAGACTACGAGCAGTACTTC
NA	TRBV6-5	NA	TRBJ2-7	CASSSGTDLYEQYF	TGTGCCAGCAGTTCCGGGACGGATCTCTACGAGCAGTACTTC
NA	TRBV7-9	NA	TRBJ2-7	CASRRSLDSYEQYF	TGTGCCAGCAGACGAAGCCTCGACTCCTACGAGCAGTACTTC
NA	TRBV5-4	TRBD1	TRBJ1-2	CASGSDRGVLGSGINYGYTF	TGTGCCAGCGGATCGGACAGGGGCGTCCTCGGGTCCGGGATCAACTATGGCTACACCTTC
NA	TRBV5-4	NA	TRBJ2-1	CASSLVSANEQFF	TGTGCCAGCAGCTTGGTCTCAGCCAATGAGCAGTTCTTC
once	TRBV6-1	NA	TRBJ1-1	CASSDLGGSNTEAFF	TGTGCCAGCAGTGACCTGGGGGGAAGCAACACTGAAGCTTTCTTT
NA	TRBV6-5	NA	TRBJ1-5	CASGDQGAQPQHF	TGTGCCAGCGGGGACCAGGGTGCTCAGCCCCAGCATTTT
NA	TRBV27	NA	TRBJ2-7	CASSFIADLPEQYF	TGTGCCAGCAGTTTTATAGCGGATCTCCCCGAGCAGTACTTC
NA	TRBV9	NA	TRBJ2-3	CASSVAGVVDTQYF	TGTGCCAGCAGCGTAGCGGGAGTCGTAGATACGCAGTATTTT
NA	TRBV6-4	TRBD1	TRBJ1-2	CASSGGQGARGGYTF	TGTGCCAGCAGTGGGGGACAGGGGGCGAGAGGAGGCTACACCTTC
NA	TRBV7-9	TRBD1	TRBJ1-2	CASSTGTALRNYGYTF	TGTGCCAGCAGCACCGGGACAGCGCTACGTAACTATGGCTACACCTTC
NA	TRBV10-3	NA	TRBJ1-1	CAILIEGGTEAFF	TGTGCCATTTTAATAGAGGGGGGGACTGAAGCTTTCTTT
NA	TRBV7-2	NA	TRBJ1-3	CASSLDSEYGAGNTIYF	TGTGCCAGCAGCTTGGACAGCGAGTATGGTGCCGGAAACACCATATATTTT
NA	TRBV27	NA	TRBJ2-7	CASSPRWGEQYF	TGTGCCAGCAGTCCCCGGTGGGGCGAGCAGTACTTC
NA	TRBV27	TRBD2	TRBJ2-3	CASRLAGGPNTQYF	TGTGCCAGCAGATTAGCGGGAGGGCCTAATACGCAGTATTTT
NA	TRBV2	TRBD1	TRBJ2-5	CASSPGQALGGTQYF	TGTGCCAGCAGCCCGGGACAGGCTCTTGGGGGGACCCAGTACTTC
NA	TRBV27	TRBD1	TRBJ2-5	CASSLLGRGETQYF	TGTGCCAGCAGTTTATTAGGCAGGGGGGAGACCCAGTACTTC